A single sample gave rise to the 24 T cell receptor beta chains below, sequenced in a study of blood T cells in healthy people across ages. Primers used in a second PCR of roughly 6 to 11 cycles were a sample-barcoded 5' primer and a J-beta primer mix. TCRdb itself ran the 5' RACE reads through MiXCR, one entry per CDR3 protein. The sample holds 700,000 to 800,000 distinct CDR3 sequences, roughly 41% seen once. The sequencing input was blood. Receptor source: a woman aged 55-69 years in good health.

This chain uses TRBV24-1 with TRBJ2-7, with 7 nucleotides matching TRBD2. The CDR3 totals 12 residues. Germline V gene lookup returns CDR1 KGHDR and CDR2 SFDVKD. Trimming removed 9 bases from V and 6 bases from J; junction bases left unmatched: 7. The CDR3 region has the DNA TGTGCCACCCGCGACGGGGAGGGCGAGCAGTACTTC. It is translated as CATRDGEGEQYF.

This clonotype was picked up a small number of times. This chain uses TRBV12-5 with TRBJ2-1, with 10 bases fitting TRBD2. The germline gives CDR1 LGHNT, CDR2 FRNRAP. The length of the CDR3 is 17 residues. Germline trimming cut 4 bases from V and 4 bases from J; bases unmatched to any gene: 10. The CDR3: CASGSEAGGKKYNEQFF. The CDR3 nucleotides read TGTGCTAGTGGTTCGGAAGCGGGGGGGAAAAAATACAATGAGCAGTTCTTC.

This clonotype was seen repeatedly, ten times or more. V gene TRBV10-3 combines with J gene TRBJ2-3; TRBD2 agrees at 11 bases. V dropped 4 bases and J dropped 3; count of bases not matched to a gene: 6. Germline V gene sequence: CDR1 ENHRY, CDR2 SYGVKD. CDR3 length: 16 residues. DNA for the CDR3: TGTGCCATCAGTGCGACTAGCGGGACAGTGACAGATACGCAGTATTTT. Protein: CAISATSGTVTDTQYF.

The chain combines TRBV7-2 with TRBJ2-7, with 9 bases that match TRBD2. V dropped 1 base and J dropped 2; count of bases not matched to a gene: 3. CDR3 length equals 15 residues. Germline values: CDR1 SGHTA, CDR2 FQGNSA. The CDR3 spells CASSLGTSAAYEQYF. CDR3 coding DNA: TGTGCCAGCAGCTTAGGGACTAGCGCGGCCTACGAGCAGTACTTC.

The gene calls are TRBV3-1 and TRBJ2-1, with 9 nucleotides matching TRBD2. Germline trimming cut 0 bases from V and 8 bases from J; bases unmatched to any gene: 11. The length of the CDR3 is 17 residues. Germline V lookup: CDR1 LGHDT, CDR2 YNNKEL (reference sequence). CDR3 sequence (DNA): TGTGCCAGCAGCCAAGATCGGCTAGCGGGACAGCTCCATGAGCAGTTCTTC. It translates to CASSQDRLAGQLHEQFF.

This chain joins TRBV11-2 and TRBJ2-3; D unresolved. V was cut by 2 bases and J by 0 bases, with 9 bases left in between. Germline loops: CDR1 SGHAT, CDR2 FQNNGV. This CDR3 spans 15 amino acids. As DNA, the CDR3 is TGTGCCAGCAGCTTACGAGAGAGTAGCACAGATACGCAGTATTTT. Encoded protein: CASSLRESSTDTQYF.

This clonotype appeared a few times. For the CDR3, the DNA is TGCAGTGCTAGTAGAGGGGGTAACACAAATCCGACCCAGTACTTC. Protein sequence: CSASRGGNTNPTQYF. This sequence joins TRBV20-1 and TRBJ2-5, with D possibly matching TRBD1 (6 bases). CDR1 DFQATT and CDR2 SNEGSKA come from the germline V gene (reference sequence). Trimming pared 3 bases from V and 7 bases from J, leaving 21 bases between. The CDR3 runs 15 residues.

This clonotype has just a few counts. The chain combines TRBV28 with TRBJ2-1; TRBD2 agrees at 10 bases. Losses at the gene ends were 5 bases for V and 13 bases for J; bases not matched to a gene: 11. CDR1 and CDR2 (germline): MDHEN, SYDVKM. The CDR3 sequence is 14 residues long. The CDR3 protein is CASSLAGVEETQFF. The CDR3 nucleotides read TGTGCCAGCAGTCTAGCGGGAGTGGAAGAGACCCAGTTCTTC.

The rearrangement links TRBV10-3 to TRBJ2-1; D may be TRBD1 or TRBD2 (6 bases each). Looked up from germline, CDR1 is ENHRY and CDR2 is SYGVKD. The CDR3 length is 15 residues. The germline V and J ends were trimmed by 3 bases and 5 bases, with 14 bases remaining between them. This CDR3 is CAISEGGRSDNEQFF. The CDR3 DNA is TGTGCCATCAGTGAAGGGGGGAGGTCCGACAATGAGCAGTTCTTC.

The gene calls are TRBV20-1 and TRBJ1-1, with TRBD1 matching 8 bases. The CDR3 spans 14 residues. Germline V CDR1 and CDR2: DFQATT, SNEGSKA (reference sequence). V shed 1 base, J shed 4 bases, and the junction held 5 bases outside the gene matches. CDR3 amino acids: CSARGTGGGTEAFF. For the CDR3, the DNA is TGCAGTGCTAGAGGCACAGGGGGTGGCACTGAAGCTTTCTTT.

This clonotype has ten or more counts. The V gene is TRBV29-1, the J gene TRBJ2-3; 10 nucleotides line up with TRBD2. The V and J ends lost 5 bases and 1 base, in that order; junction bases with no gene match: 3. The CDR3 is 14 residues long. CDR1 and CDR2 (germline): SQVTM, ANQGSEA. The CDR3 loop is CSVSTSGGTDTQYF. DNA of the CDR3: TGCAGCGTTTCCACTAGCGGGGGCACAGATACGCAGTATTTT.

This clonotype was found a few times. This chain joins TRBV7-2 and TRBJ2-4; 7 bases fit TRBD2. The DNA end is more similar to TRBJ2-7, so the J call may be wrong. The germline V gene has CDR1 SGHTA and CDR2 FQGNSA. The CDR3 runs 13 residues. The CDR3 reads CASSFVTSNEQYF. In DNA, the CDR3 is TGTGCCAGCAGCTTCGTGACTAGCAACGAGCAGTACTTC.

This clonotype showed up just a few times. This sequence joins TRBV18 and TRBJ2-1, with D unclear. The CDR3 sequence is 13 residues long. CDR1 KGHSH and CDR2 LQKENI come from the germline V gene. V was clipped by 0 bases and J by 5 bases, with 5 bases between them. CDR3 sequence (DNA): TGTGCCAGCTCACCACCATTTGACAATGAGCAGTTCTTC. This gives the protein CASSPPFDNEQFF.

The chain recombines TRBV5-1 with TRBJ1-1; no definite D call. In germline, CDR1 is SGHRS, CDR2 YFSETQ. Trimming pared 0 bases from V and 2 bases from J, leaving 8 bases between. This CDR3 has 14 amino acids. CDR3 in amino acids: CASSLGEINTEAFF. CDR3 nucleotide sequence: TGCGCCAGCAGCTTGGGGGAGATAAACACTGAAGCTTTCTTT.

The chain links TRBV5-1 to TRBJ2-5; 8 nucleotides agree with TRBD1. Germline V gene lookup returns CDR1 SGHRS and CDR2 YFSETQ. The CDR3 has 15 amino acids. V gave up 4 bases and J gave up 1 base; unmatched junction bases: 6. CDR3 protein: CASSHGQGPQETQYF. Here the CDR3 DNA reads TGCGCCAGCAGCCATGGACAGGGACCCCAAGAGACCCAGTACTTC. The complete variable domain, with remaining parts taken from reference TRBV5-1 and TRBJ2-5, reads KAGVTQTPRYLIKTRGQQVTLSCSPISGHRSVSWYQQTPGQGLQFLFEYFSETQRNKGNFPGRFSGRQFSNSRSEMNVSTLELGDSALYLCASSHGQGPQETQYFGPGTRLLVL.

This clonotype was observed a handful of times. This chain uses TRBV20-1 with TRBJ1-2, with D possibly matching TRBD1 (5 bases). The CDR3 covers 12 residues. The germline CDR1 and CDR2 sequences are DFQATT and SNEGSKA (reference sequence). Trimming took off 5 bases at V and 6 bases at J, with 13 bases between the two ends. CDR3 residues: CSAYRAGNGYTF. The CDR3 DNA sequence: TGCAGTGCTTATAGGGCAGGGAATGGCTACACCTTC.

The V gene is TRBV3-1, the J gene TRBJ1-4; D is ambiguous. The V end lost 3 bases, the J end lost 8 bases, and 16 bases lay between the germline ends. Per the germline V gene, CDR1 is LGHDT and CDR2 is YNNKEL (reference sequence). The CDR3 spans 15 residues. The CDR3 nucleotides read TGTGCCAGCAGCCATCGGACGCCAGGAGGAGAAAAACTGTTTTTT. This gives the protein CASSHRTPGGEKLFF.

The sample holds many counts of this clonotype. J is TRBJ1-6 and V is TRBV10-3, with D perhaps TRBD1 (5 bases). The CDR3 runs 15 residues. V was shortened by 3 bases and J by 15 bases, with 21 bases between the two germline ends. Germline CDR1 is ENHRY and CDR2 is SYGVKD. The CDR3 loop reads CAISDGDVEVRGLHF. The CDR3 DNA follows: TGTGCCATCAGTGATGGAGACGTCGAGGTTAGGGGCCTCCACTTT.

The chain has TRBV6-2 or TRBV6-3 and TRBJ2-7, with TRBD2 as a possible D gene (6 bases). The V and J ends lost 6 bases and 6 bases respectively, with 9 bases between them. The CDR3 totals 11 residues. CDR1 and CDR2 (germline): MNHEY, SVGEGT. As DNA, the CDR3 is TGTGCCAGCAGGACTAGTTCCGAGCAGTACTTC. The encoded protein is CASRTSSEQYF.

The chain has TRBV18 and TRBJ1-4, with no clear D. Germline CDR1 reads KGHSH; CDR2 reads LQKENI. The CDR3 totals 13 residues. The ends were cut back, 2 bases at V and 4 bases at J, with 5 bases in the middle. CDR3 DNA: TGTGCCAGCTCACCAGCCCTTAATGAAAAACTGTTTTTT. Protein: CASSPALNEKLFF.

The rearrangement uses TRBV20-1 and TRBJ2-6; possibly TRBD1 or TRBD2 for D (5 bases each). Per the germline V gene, CDR1 is DFQATT and CDR2 is SNEGSKA (reference sequence). The germline V and J ends were trimmed by 5 bases and 4 bases, with 12 bases remaining between them. The CDR3 extends over 14 amino acids. In nucleotides, the CDR3 is TGCAGTGCTCCCAGTGGGACCGGGGCCAACGTCCTGACTTTC. Translating gives CSAPSGTGANVLTF.

This clonotype was found a few times. A read error may be the cause here, since a much bigger clone is one base away. The rearrangement links TRBV3-1 to TRBJ1-2; 9 bases match TRBD1. The CDR3 loop spans 13 amino acids. The germline CDR1 and CDR2 sequences are LGHDT and YNNKEL (reference sequence). For the CDR3, the DNA is TGTGCCAACAGCCCGGACAGGGGAGGAGGCTACACCTTC. Its translation is CANSPDRGGGYTF.

The chain joins TRBV10-3 to TRBJ2-1, with TRBD2 matching 9 bases. After removal of 4 bases from V and 5 bases from J, the junction contained 3 bases not matched to a gene. Germline V lookup: CDR1 ENHRY, CDR2 SYGVKD. This CDR3 region has 14 residues. CDR3: CAISGGLAHNEQFF. The CDR3 DNA reads as TGTGCCATCAGTGGTGGACTAGCGCACAATGAGCAGTTCTTC.

This clonotype was detected only a few times. The chain uses TRBV7-3 and TRBJ2-3, with 10 bases lining up with TRBD2. Per the germline V gene, CDR1 is SGHTA and CDR2 is FQGTGA. The CDR3 runs 15 residues. After removal of 5 bases from V and 9 bases from J, the junction contained 11 bases not matched to a gene. The CDR3 DNA follows: TGTGCCAGCAGCGCCAGCCAAGCGGGGGGGCGGACGCAGTATTTT. Translating it yields CASSASQAGGRTQYF.